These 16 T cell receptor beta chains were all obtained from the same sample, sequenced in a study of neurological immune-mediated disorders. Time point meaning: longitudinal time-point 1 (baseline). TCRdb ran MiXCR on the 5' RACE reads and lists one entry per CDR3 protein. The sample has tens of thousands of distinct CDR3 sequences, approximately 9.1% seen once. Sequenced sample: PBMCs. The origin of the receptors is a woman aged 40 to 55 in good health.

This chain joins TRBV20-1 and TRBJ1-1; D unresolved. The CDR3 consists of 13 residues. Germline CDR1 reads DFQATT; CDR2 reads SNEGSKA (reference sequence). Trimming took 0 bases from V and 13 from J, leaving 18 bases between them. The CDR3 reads CSARDFYMAECFF. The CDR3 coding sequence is TGCAGTGCTAGAGACTTTTACATGGCTGAATGTTTCTTT.

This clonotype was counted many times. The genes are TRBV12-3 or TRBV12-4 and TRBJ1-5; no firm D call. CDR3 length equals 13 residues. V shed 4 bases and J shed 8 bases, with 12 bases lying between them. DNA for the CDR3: TGTGCCAGCAGTTCGACGGAGATCGAGCCCCAGCATTTT. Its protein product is CASSSTEIEPQHF.

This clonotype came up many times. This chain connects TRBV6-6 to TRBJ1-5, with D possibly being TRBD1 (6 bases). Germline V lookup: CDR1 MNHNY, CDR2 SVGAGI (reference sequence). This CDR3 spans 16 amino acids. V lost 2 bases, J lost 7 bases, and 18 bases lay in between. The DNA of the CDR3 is TGTGCCAGCAGTTACGAGCGTGTTGCACAGGGCCAGCCCCAGCATTTT. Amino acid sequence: CASSYERVAQGQPQHF.

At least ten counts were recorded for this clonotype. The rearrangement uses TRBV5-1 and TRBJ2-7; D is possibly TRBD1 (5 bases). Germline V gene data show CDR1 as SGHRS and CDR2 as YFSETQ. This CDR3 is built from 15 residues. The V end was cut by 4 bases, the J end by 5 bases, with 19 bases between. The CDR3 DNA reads TGCGCCAGCAGCCCTGGAACAGGATCGATGAACGAGCAGTACTTC. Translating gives CASSPGTGSMNEQYF.

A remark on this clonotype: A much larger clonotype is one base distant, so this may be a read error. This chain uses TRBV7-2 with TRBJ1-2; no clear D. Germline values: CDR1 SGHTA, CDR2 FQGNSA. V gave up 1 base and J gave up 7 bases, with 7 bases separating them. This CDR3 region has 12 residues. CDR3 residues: CASSLVDFGYTF. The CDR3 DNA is TGTGCCAGCAGCTTAGTGGACTTTGGCTACACCTTC.

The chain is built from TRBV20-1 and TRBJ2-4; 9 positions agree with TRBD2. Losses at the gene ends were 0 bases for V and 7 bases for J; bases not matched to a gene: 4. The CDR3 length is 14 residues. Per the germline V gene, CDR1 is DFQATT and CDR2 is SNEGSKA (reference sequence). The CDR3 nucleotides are TGCAGTGCTAGAGATAGCGGGGGTCTGAACATTCAGTACTTC. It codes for CSARDSGGLNIQYF.

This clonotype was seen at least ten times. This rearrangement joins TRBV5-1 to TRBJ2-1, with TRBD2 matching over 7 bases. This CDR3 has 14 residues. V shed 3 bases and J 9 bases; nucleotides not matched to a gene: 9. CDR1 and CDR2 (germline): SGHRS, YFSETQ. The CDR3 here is CASSSGLPAGEQFF. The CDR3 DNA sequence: TGCGCCAGCAGCTCGGGACTACCGGCGGGTGAGCAGTTCTTC.

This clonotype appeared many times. CDR3 protein: CSARSSEGFSNQPQHF. CDR3 nucleotides: TGCAGTGCTAGGTCCTCGGAAGGCTTTAGCAATCAGCCCCAGCATTTT. The chain combines TRBV20-1 with TRBJ1-5, with D hard to call. Germline CDR1 is DFQATT and CDR2 is SNEGSKA (reference sequence). The CDR3 contains 16 residues. V lost 3 bases and J lost 0, with 15 bases in between.

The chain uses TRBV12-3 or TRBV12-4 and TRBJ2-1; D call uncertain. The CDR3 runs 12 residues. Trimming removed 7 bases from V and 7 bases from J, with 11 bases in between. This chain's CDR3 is CASTPQGNEQFF. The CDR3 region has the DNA TGTGCCAGCACCCCCCAAGGGAATGAGCAGTTCTTC.

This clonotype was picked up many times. DNA for the CDR3: TGTGCCAGCAGTTACTCGGGGCTGTACTACGAGCAGTACTTC. This gives the protein CASSYSGLYYEQYF. The V and J genes are TRBV6-2 or TRBV6-3 and TRBJ2-7; D perhaps matches TRBD1 (5 bases). Trimming took 0 bases from V and 3 from J, leaving 9 bases between them. Germline V gene lookup returns CDR1 MNHEY and CDR2 SVGEGT. CDR3 length equals 14 residues.

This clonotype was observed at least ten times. CDR3 sequence: CASSEGWGGFF. The CDR3 DNA reads as TGTGCCAGCAGTGAAGGGTGGGGTGGGTTCTTC. The chain recombines TRBV2 with TRBJ2-1; D not resolved. The CDR3 is 11 amino acids. Germline V gene sequence: CDR1 SNHLY, CDR2 FYNNEI. Trimming removed 1 base at V and 15 bases at J, with 10 bases between.

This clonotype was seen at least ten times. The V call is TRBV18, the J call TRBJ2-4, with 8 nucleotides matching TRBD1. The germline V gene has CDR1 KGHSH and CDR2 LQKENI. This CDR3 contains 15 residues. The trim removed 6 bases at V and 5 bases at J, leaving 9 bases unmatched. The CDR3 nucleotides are TGTGCCAGCTCTCCTCGGGACAGGACCGAAAACATTCAGTACTTC. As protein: CASSPRDRTENIQYF.

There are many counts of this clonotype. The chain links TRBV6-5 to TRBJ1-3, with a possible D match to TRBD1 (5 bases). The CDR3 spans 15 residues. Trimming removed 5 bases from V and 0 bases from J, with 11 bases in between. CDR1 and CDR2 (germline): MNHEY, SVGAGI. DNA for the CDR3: TGTGCCAGCAGTCCCGGCGGGGCCTCTGGAAACACCATATATTTT. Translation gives CASSPGGASGNTIYF.

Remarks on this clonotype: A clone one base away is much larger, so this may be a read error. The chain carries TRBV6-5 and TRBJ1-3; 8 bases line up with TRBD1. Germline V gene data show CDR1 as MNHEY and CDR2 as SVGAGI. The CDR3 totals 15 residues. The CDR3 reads CTSSIRDRPRNTIYF. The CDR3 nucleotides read TGTACCAGCAGTATTCGGGACAGGCCGAGAAACACCATATATTTT.

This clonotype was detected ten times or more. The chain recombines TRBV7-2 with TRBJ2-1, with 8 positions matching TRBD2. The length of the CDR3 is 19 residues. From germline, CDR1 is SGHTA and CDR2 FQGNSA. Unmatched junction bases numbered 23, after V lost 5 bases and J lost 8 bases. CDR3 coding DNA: TGTGCCAGCAGCCCGTCAGCGGTCGATGGCGGGAGGCTCGGGCATGAGCAGTTCTTC. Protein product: CASSPSAVDGGRLGHEQFF.

CDR3 bases: TGCAGTGCCCTCCGGGAGACCCAGTACTTC. Encoded protein: CSALRETQYF. The chain combines TRBV20-1 with TRBJ2-5; D gene unclear. This CDR3 spans 10 amino acids. Germline values: CDR1 DFQATT, CDR2 SNEGSKA (reference sequence). V lost 6 bases and J 5 bases, leaving 7 bases between the germline ends.